This TCR beta chain was retrieved from a study of T cells in Graves' hyperthyroidism and ophthalmopathy. Germline V gene lookup returns CDR1 MNHNY and CDR2 SVGAGI (reference sequence). V was clipped by 0 bases and J by 6 bases; unmatched bases: 4. The CDR3 totals 17 residues. The CDR3 regions of TCR beta were amplified from RNA transcripts. HTBI primers drove first-round RT-PCR of the TCR CDR3. MiXCR was run by TCRdb on the multiplex PCR reads, yielding one entry per CDR3 protein. The sample gives 540,000 or so distinct CDR3 sequences, more than 15% of which show up once; 6.5% to 8% is in the top ten. This clonotype was recorded many times.

The source material was blood. The V and J genes are TRBV6-6 and TRBJ2-1, with 14 bases matching TRBD2. This clonotype was sampled from a woman aged 30 to 39 with Graves' hyperthyroidism. The CDR3 protein is CASSYSPGTSGSNEQFF. The CDR3, as DNA: TGTGCCAGCAGTTACTCTCCCGGGACTAGCGGGAGCAATGAGCAGTTCTTC.